This paragraph covers one T cell receptor beta chain sequence. No antigen is known for it. Produced via immunoSEQ multiplex PCR; TCRdb's table is partial and in-frame only. The sample records 190,000 or so clones, roughly 84% being singletons. Per germline, CDR1 SSHAT and CDR2 FNYEAQ (reference sequence). Trimming took 3 bases from V and 5 from J, leaving 10 bases between them. This CDR3 is built from 13 residues. The sample is drawn from a study of cytomegalovirus exposure and HLA in healthy donors. Overall study: In a later analysis, the 110 or so validation repertoires were reported to have used the same platform as the approximately 690 first-cohort repertoires. Study-wide points: Subsequent analysis found a tendency for first-cohort TCR clusters to co-occur within the 120 validation repertoires. Among TCR beta chains, those listed as cytomegalovirus-associated numbered approximately 150.

This TCR derives from a woman in her late teens or twenties in good health and CMV-seropositive. Sequencing was carried out using PBMCs. V is TRBV7-7 and J is TRBJ2-5; D uncertain. DNA of the CDR3: TGTGCCAGCAGCTTCACAGTCAAGGAGACCCAGTACTTC. This translates into CASSFTVKETQYF.